This T cell receptor beta chain was retrieved from a study of blood T cell repertoires in COVID-19. Assay used: immunoSEQ multiplex PCR; TCRdb lists only in-frame clones, some missing. The sample shows under 300,000 clones, over 80% of them seen only once. CDR1 is SGHRS, CDR2 YFSETQ, per germline. The V gene end was trimmed by 4 bases and the J gene end by 3 bases; junction bases not matched to a gene: 7. CDR3 length: 15 amino acids. This clonotype was sampled from a woman aged 18 to 35 who had recovered from COVID-19. The chain uses TRBV5-1 and TRBJ1-1; 9 bases agree with TRBD1. Sequencing used PBMCs or T cells enriched from blood (not recorded which). CDR3 region: CASSPLTGGDTEAFF. DNA of the CDR3: TGCGCCAGCAGCCCCCTGACAGGGGGGGACACTGAAGCTTTCTTT.